The source of this T cell receptor (beta chain) is a study of shared clonotypes between healthy human individuals. About the research overall: The study used three CD4 naive, three CD4 memory, two CD8 naive and one CD8 memory plate per donor.

It was into CD45RA+ naive and CD45RA-negative memory subsets that the CD4+ cells were split. Study-level points and caveats: All-four-donor shared clonotypes had higher generation probabilities than non-shared clonotypes did. The naive CD4 repertoires of a few donors were compared, and roughly 5% of clonotypes were shared.

About this clone itself: What it recognizes is unknown.

Here immunoSEQ multiplex PCR was the method, and the copy in TCRdb shows in-frame clones only, minus some. The repertoire consists of about 1.5 million clones, with around 98% occurring once and the leading ten covering roughly 0.45%. The sample comprised naive CD4+ T cells sorted from blood. Regarding subset: CD45RA+ positively selected. This receptor was taken from a man under 40 in good health.

The CDR3 reads CASAPMGGPGSYNEQFF. In nucleotides, the CDR3 is TGCGCCAGCGCCCCAATGGGAGGGCCCGGGTCCTACAATGAGCAGTTCTTC. The chain carries TRBV5-1 and TRBJ2-1; 7 nucleotides match TRBD2. This CDR3 is built from 17 residues. V gave up 7 bases and J gave up 1 base; unmatched junction bases: 14. Germline V gives CDR1 SGHRS, CDR2 YFSETQ.